This T cell receptor beta chain was profiled in a study of human CD4 T cells and Enterobacteriaceae (TCRdb year 2020). General study outcomes and caveats: In ex vivo samples, clonotypes with broad cross-reactivity seemed more expanded than specific clonotypes, as 11 of 19 and about 65% of the roughly 35 fell within the top 5%. Reactivity of ex vivo clonotypes was inferred only by matching nucleotide sequences to CFSE-low cultures from the same donors.

Deep-level sequencing was performed on ex vivo total memory CD4+ samples, with a detection sensitivity of one cell in 200,000. Genomic DNA was extracted from cell pellets with the QIAamp DNA Micro Kit, and its quantity and purity were checked by spectrophotometry. TCR Vbeta CDR3 regions were amplified with the immunoSEQ multiplex PCR assay. Sequencing of amplicons was performed on the Illumina HiSeq platform. Retrieved sequences were 87 nucleotides long and contained the CDR3 region. Turning to the authors' computational methods: A clonotype was defined as a unique productive TCR Vbeta nucleotide sequence and was quantified by productive template frequency from ImmunoSEQ Analyzer V3.0. A threshold at the top 5th percentile of each frequency-ranked repertoire was used to define expanded clonotypes. The R package fossil was used to compute repertoire overlap as Chao-Jaccard, and the R package MASS was used to visualize the overlap by nonmetric multidimensional scaling. In its TCRdb copy, this immuneACCESS table keeps in-frame sequences only and misses some clones. Where compared with another copy, unresolved V genes explain less than half of these, and the others have no known cause. From that table come the V and J calls and clone size; the DNA was used to work out D and trimming. The sample table shows roughly 28,000 clones, and roughly 80% are seen once. More than 0.95% of the sample is held by the ten biggest clonotypes.

About this clone itself: There is no known antigen for this receptor. No much larger clonotype is one base removed from it; base qualities were not supplied.

Memory CD4+ T cells, defined as all CD4+ cells except CD45RA+CCR7+CD95- naive cells, were FACS-sorted on a FACSAria III to over 95% purity. Blood from healthy donors was obtained from blood donation centers in Switzerland. Total CD4+ T cells and monocytes were enriched by positive selection with CD4 and CD14 magnetic microbeads. Before sorting, CD8+, CD14+, CD16+, CD56+, CD19+ and CD25-bright cells were excluded. To assess in vivo expansion of bacteria-reactive clonotypes, total memory CD4+ T cells from a couple of blood donors were sequenced directly ex vivo. Isolation of peripheral blood mononuclear cells from donor blood was performed with Ficoll-Paque Plus. The TCR sequence derives from a human donor in good health. The sample comprised memory CD4+ T cells from blood. What this sample's cell subset or site label stands for: total memory CD4 T cells sorted directly ex vivo, unstimulated.

For the CDR3, the sequence is CSVEGGPGNSADTQYF. The nucleotide sequence is TGCAGCGTTGAAGGGGGCCCGGGGAATAGCGCAGATACGCAGTATTTT. The chain is made from TRBV29-1 and TRBJ2-3, with the D gene possibly TRBD1 or TRBD2, each one fitting 5 bases. CDR1 and CDR2 are read off the germline V gene as SQVTM and ANQGSEA. Trimming removed 1 base from V and 4 bases from J, leaving 18 bases between the germline ends. The CDR3 spans 16 residues, from the cysteine through the phenylalanine. CDR3 DNA is the only sequence kept; it has 48 bases, read in frame from the first base.